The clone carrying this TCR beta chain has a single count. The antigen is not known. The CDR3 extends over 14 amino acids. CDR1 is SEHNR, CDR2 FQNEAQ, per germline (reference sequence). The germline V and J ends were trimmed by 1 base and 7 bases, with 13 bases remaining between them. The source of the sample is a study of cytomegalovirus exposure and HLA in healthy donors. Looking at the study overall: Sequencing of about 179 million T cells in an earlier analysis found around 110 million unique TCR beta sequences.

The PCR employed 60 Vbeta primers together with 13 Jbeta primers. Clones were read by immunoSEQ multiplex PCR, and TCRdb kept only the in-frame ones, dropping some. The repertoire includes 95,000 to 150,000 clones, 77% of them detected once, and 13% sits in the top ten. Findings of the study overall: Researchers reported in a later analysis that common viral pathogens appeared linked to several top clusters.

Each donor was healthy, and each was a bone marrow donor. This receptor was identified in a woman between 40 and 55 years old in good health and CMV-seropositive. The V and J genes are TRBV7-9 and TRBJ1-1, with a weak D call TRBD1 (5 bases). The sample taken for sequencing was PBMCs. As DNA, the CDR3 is TGTGCCAGCAGCTTAGTAACGCAGGGCGGTGAAGCTTTCTTT. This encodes CASSLVTQGGEAFF.